This is a list of T cell receptor beta chains from one sample in a study of post-analysis software for immune sequencing data. MiXCR, run by TCRdb on the PCR reads, gives a single entry per CDR3 protein. Counted here are approximately 350,000 distinct CDR3 sequences, roughly 36% occurring once; the ten biggest clones make up around 15%. Sequences were obtained from blood. These receptors came from a girl between 10 and 17 years old with multiple sclerosis. Both conserved end residues are part of each CDR3. A D gene is named only where the DNA matches it firmly. Size values are once, few and many counts, or a class for expanded clones, and some rows have none.

NA	few	TRBJ1-1	TRBV4-1	TGCGCCAGCAGCCAGGGAGGGGGTATGAACACTGAAGCTTTCTTT	CASSQGGGMNTEAFF
NA	NA	TRBJ2-4	TRBV7-9	TGTGCCAGCAGCTTAGTGGGGCGGGGAAACATTCAGTACTTC	CASSLVGRGNIQYF
NA	NA	TRBJ2-1	TRBV5-1	TGCGCCAGCAGCTTCGGATCTAGCTCCTACAATGAGCGGTTCTTC	CASSFGSSSYNERFF
NA	NA	TRBJ1-2	TRBV5-1	TGCGCCAGCAGCTTGTGGCCAGGGGTCTCCTATGGCTACACCTTC	CASSLWPGVSYGYTF
NA	NA	TRBJ1-2	TRBV7-9	TGTGCCAGCAGCTTTCAGGGAGGCTATGGCTACACCTTC	CASSFQGGYGYTF
NA	few	TRBJ2-7	TRBV10-3	TGTGCCATCAGTGAGTCGGTGGACGAGCAGTACTTC	CAISESVDEQYF
TRBD2	NA	TRBJ2-3	TRBV10-2	TGCGCCACCTTCCGGAAAAGGGAGTTAAAACTAGCGGGGGGGCCGTTGTGCACAGATACGCAGTATTTT	CATFRKRELKLAGGPLCTDTQYF
NA	few	TRBJ1-2	TRBV5-6	TGTGCCAGCAGCTTGGCTAGGCCGGGAGCCCTCCCAGGCTACACCTTC	CASSLARPGALPGYTF
TRBD2	NA	TRBJ2-5	TRBV5-1	TGCGCCAGCAGCTTAGCGGGGGAGTTACAAGAGACCCAGTACTTC	CASSLAGELQETQYF
NA	few	TRBJ2-7	TRBV6-2/TRBV6-3	TGTGCCAGCAGTTCTGGGGGCGAGCAGTACTTC	CASSSGGEQYF
TRBD1	few	TRBJ2-4	TRBV27	TGTGCCAGCAGTCTTATCCCAGGGGGCAGGGTCAACATTCAGTACTTC	CASSLIPGGRVNIQYF
NA	few	TRBJ2-3	TRBV20-1	TGCAGTGCTAGAGGGACTTCTACTAGCACAGATACGCAGTATTTT	CSARGTSTSTDTQYF
TRBD2	few	TRBJ2-5	TRBV15	TGTGCCACCAGCAGCGGACTAGCGGGGGGGCAGGAGACCCAGTACTTC	CATSSGLAGGQETQYF
NA	NA	TRBJ1-1	TRBV7-2	TGTGCCAGCAGCAGAGGAGGATCAGCTTTCTTT	CASSRGGSAFF
NA	NA	TRBJ2-5	TRBV29-1	TGCAGCGTTGCGTATTCGTACCAAGAGACCCAGTACTTC	CSVAYSYQETQYF
NA	few	TRBJ2-3	TRBV13	TGTGCCAGCAGCACCGACTGGGACGGTACGCAGTATTTT	CASSTDWDGTQYF
NA	NA	TRBJ1-6	TRBV9	TGTGCCAGCAGCGGCAGGGTAAATGGGGTACGCTCACCCCTCCACTTT	CASSGRVNGVRSPLHF
NA	NA	TRBJ2-6	TRBV4-1	TGCGCCAGCAGCCTCCTGGTCCAATTCAGGACCAACGTCCTGACTTTC	CASSLLVQFRTNVLTF
NA	few	TRBJ1-2	TRBV27	TGTGCCAGCAGCCCACGAGTGGGGGAGGGCTACACCTTC	CASSPRVGEGYTF
NA	NA	TRBJ1-5	TRBV4-1	TGCGCCAGCAGCCCGGGGGGTGGGGACCAGCCCCAGCATTTT	CASSPGGGDQPQHF
NA	few	TRBJ1-2	TRBV6-5	TGTGCCAGCAGTTACTCTACACAAAACTATGGCTACACCTTC	CASSYSTQNYGYTF
TRBD1	few	TRBJ2-7	TRBV4-2	TGTGCCAGCAGCCAAGAAGCGAGACAGGGTTACTACGAGCAGTACTTC	CASSQEARQGYYEQYF
TRBD2	NA	TRBJ2-3	TRBV7-2	TGTGCCAGCAGCTTAGGGGGAGCGGGGGGGCCAGACACAGATACGCAGTATTTT	CASSLGGAGGPDTDTQYF
NA	NA	TRBJ2-1	TRBV2	TGTGTCAGCAGAGGCACGGGCAGGCGATTTTGGCAGTTCTTC	CVSRGTGRRFWQFF
TRBD1	few	TRBJ1-1	TRBV4-1	TGCGCCAGCAGACCTCGACAGGGGGCGGGGGTAACTGAAGCTTTCTTT	CASRPRQGAGVTEAFF
TRBD1	NA	TRBJ2-4	TRBV11-2	TGTGCCAGCAATCGACAGGGGTCCAAAAACATTCAGTACTTC	CASNRQGSKNIQYF
TRBD1	NA	TRBJ2-1	TRBV18	TGTGCCGGCTCCCGAGGACAGGGGATCTTCAATGAGCAGTTCTTC	CAGSRGQGIFNEQFF
TRBD1	few	TRBJ2-7	TRBV5-1	TGCGCCAGCAGCTTGGGACAGGGTCTGACTAACTACGAGCAGTACTTC	CASSLGQGLTNYEQYF
TRBD1	NA	TRBJ2-7	TRBV28	TGTGCCACAGGGACAGCCTCCTACGAGCAGTACTTC	CATGTASYEQYF
TRBD1	few	TRBJ2-7	TRBV6-6	TGTGCCAGCAGTACAGGGGGCGAGCAGTACTTC	CASSTGGEQYF
NA	NA	TRBJ1-1	TRBV7-9	TGTGTCTCTTCGCGGGGCCTAGGAGAGAACACTGAAGCTTTCTTT	CVSSRGLGENTEAFF
TRBD2	NA	TRBJ2-1	TRBV29-1	TGCAGCGTTGAAGAACATAGCGGGGGGGCTAATGAGCAGTTCTTC	CSVEEHSGGANEQFF
TRBD1	NA	TRBJ2-5	TRBV5-1	TGCGCCAGCAGCTGGGACAGGGGGGGAGAGACCCAGTACTTC	CASSWDRGGETQYF
NA	NA	TRBJ2-7	TRBV3-1	TGTGCCAGCAGCCAATCTGTCCTAACCTACGAGCAGTACTTC	CASSQSVLTYEQYF
NA	few	TRBJ1-1	TRBV12-3/TRBV12-4	TGTGCCAGCAGGGGGGTCCCCGGCGGTGAAGCTTTCTTT	CASRGVPGGEAFF
NA	NA	TRBJ2-7	TRBV7-9	TGTGCCAGCAGAAGACAGAGCTCCTACGAGCAGTACTTC	CASRRQSSYEQYF
NA	NA	TRBJ1-5	TRBV29-1	TGCAGCGCGGGGGATCCGGGAGAGGGCAATCAGCCCCAGCATTTT	CSAGDPGEGNQPQHF
NA	NA	TRBJ1-5	TRBV12-3/TRBV12-4	TGTGCCAGCAGCCGCCCGGGGGCGAAGGATCAGCCCCAGCATTTT	CASSRPGAKDQPQHF
TRBD2	NA	TRBJ2-3	TRBV7-2	TGTGCCAGCAGCCGTATAGCGGGGAGCACAGATACGCAGTATTTT	CASSRIAGSTDTQYF
TRBD2	NA	TRBJ2-1	TRBV2	TGTGCCAGCAGACCCCTAGCGGGGGCCGACAATGAGCAGTTCTTC	CASRPLAGADNEQFF
TRBD1	NA	TRBJ1-4	TRBV25-1	TGTGCCAGCAGTGGGCCCGGTAGGACAGGGGGTTTATCTGGTGAAAAACTGTTTTTT	CASSGPGRTGGLSGEKLFF
NA	once	TRBJ2-4	TRBV7-2	TGTGCCAGCAGCTTACGGGCTAGCGCCGCGCTAGCCAAAAACATTCAGTACTTC	CASSLRASAALAKNIQYF
TRBD2	NA	TRBJ2-3	TRBV7-2	TGTGCCAGCAGCTCCCAAGCGGGGGCGAACACAGATACGCAGTATTTT	CASSSQAGANTDTQYF